This T cell receptor beta chain stems from a study of shared clonotypes between healthy human individuals. Study-wide background: Researchers drew samples from a couple of women and a few men aged 18 to 49.

J was trimmed by 2 bases and V by 5 bases; bases with no gene match: 9. From germline, CDR1 is SQVTM and CDR2 ANQGSEA. CDR3 size: 15 residues. Evenly divided among several immunoSEQ plates was the genomic DNA of each subset. Sequencing was performed with immunoSEQ multiplex PCR; in TCRdb, only in-frame clones are kept and a portion is missing. The table shows about 770,000 clones, with around 70% occurring only once. The chain carries TRBV29-1 and TRBJ2-7, with 10 bases matching TRBD1. The sequence was collected from a woman aged 25 to 45 in good health. Sequenced material: memory CD4+ T cells sorted from blood. Subset in this sample: CD45RA-negative fraction. The CDR3 sequence: CSVPGDRGPPYEQYF. CDR3 nucleotides: TGCAGCGTTCCCGGGGACAGGGGACCCCCCTACGAGCAGTACTTC.